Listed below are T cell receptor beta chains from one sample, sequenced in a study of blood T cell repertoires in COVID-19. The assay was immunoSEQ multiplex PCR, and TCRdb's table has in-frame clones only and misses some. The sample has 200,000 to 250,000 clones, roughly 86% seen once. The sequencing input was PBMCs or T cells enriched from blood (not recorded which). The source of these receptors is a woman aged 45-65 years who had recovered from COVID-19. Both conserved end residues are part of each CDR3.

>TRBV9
CASSGQDRGNYGYTF
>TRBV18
CASSRSGQGNLKPGNTIYF
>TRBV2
CASRDPREPTYYEQYF
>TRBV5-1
CASSSLRRDNEQFF
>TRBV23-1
CASSQLGHGGTDTQYF
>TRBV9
CASSPQLGGLYGYTF
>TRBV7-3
CASSSQGTGLTEQFF
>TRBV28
CASSPSGHLRKRTQYF
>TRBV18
CASSLSGQAFF
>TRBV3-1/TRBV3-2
CASSQSYAHTTDTQYF
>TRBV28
CASSLVHGEKLFF
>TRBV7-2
CASSPRAGEQPQHF
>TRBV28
CASSLTDRGRRETQYF
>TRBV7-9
CASSSTGVISSGANVLTF
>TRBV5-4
CASSPDRETGELFF
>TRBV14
CASSQDGLGRGAEAFF
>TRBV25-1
CASSESLGPSYNEQFF
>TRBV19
CASSPYRGSYNEQFF
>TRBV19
CASSPLTSGYPDTQYF
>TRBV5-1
CASSLGTFLSYEQYF
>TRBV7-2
CASSLESPGLAGNEQFF
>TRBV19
CASTTRKGVSHSGNTIYF
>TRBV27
CASSLEANRVPYEQYF
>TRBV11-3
CASSLPGISTDTQYF
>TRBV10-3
CAISEGQGDQPQHF
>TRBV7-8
CASSTRTENTEAFF
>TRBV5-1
CASSPARGDEQFF
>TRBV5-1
CASSFDNGGGVQYF
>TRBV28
CASSVQGEAFF
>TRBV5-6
CASSSGQGGGELFF
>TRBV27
CASMGLGVQNQPQHF
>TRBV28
CASSLYRVGNNEKLFF
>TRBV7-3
CASRELAGAYNEQFF
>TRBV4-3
CASSQDARLAGSTDTQYF
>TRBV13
CASSLRTGGWQPQHF
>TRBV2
CASILGGVKNIQYF
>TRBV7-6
CASSLWAGNSNQPQHF
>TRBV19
CASSTSSGTDPPGELFF
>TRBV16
CASSPPAGNPNYGYTF
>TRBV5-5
CASSLGENSNQPQHF
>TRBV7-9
CASSFPREGSTDTQYF
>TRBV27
CASSLFRGEPPEAFF
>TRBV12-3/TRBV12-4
CASRKGLDTQYF
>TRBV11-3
CASSPGRGDQETQYF
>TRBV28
CATSFPRDRSLKNSPLHF
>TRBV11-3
CASSFSSFTGELFF
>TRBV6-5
CASSLTSYEQYF
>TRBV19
CASNDRVRSQPQHF
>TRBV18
CASSPLGDSNTEAFF
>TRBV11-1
CASSLAGSGRADEQFF